The clone carrying this T cell receptor beta chain was observed a handful of times. Its target is unknown. From the RT-PCR reads, TCRdb called clonotypes with MiXCR, one entry per CDR3 protein. The table shows about 700,000 distinct CDR3 sequences, with 15% to 18% occurring only once. This sample is part of a study of response to subunit inactivated influenza vaccine. Study-wide findings and caveats: Authors proposed each seasonal influenza vaccination draws in few new T cells.

V was clipped by 0 bases and J by 5 bases, with 10 bases between them. The CDR3 has 14 amino acids. The germline V gene has CDR1 SGHRS and CDR2 YFSETQ. The material sequenced was PBMCs from blood, taken 11 to 12 days after vaccination. This TCR came from a man aged 45-60 years who received an inactivated influenza vaccine. This chain links TRBV5-1 with TRBJ2-3; D is possibly TRBD2 (5 bases). In DNA form, the CDR3 reads TGCGCCAGCAGCTTGGGGGAAGAGGGAGATACGCAGTATTTT. Amino acid sequence: CASSLGEEGDTQYF.